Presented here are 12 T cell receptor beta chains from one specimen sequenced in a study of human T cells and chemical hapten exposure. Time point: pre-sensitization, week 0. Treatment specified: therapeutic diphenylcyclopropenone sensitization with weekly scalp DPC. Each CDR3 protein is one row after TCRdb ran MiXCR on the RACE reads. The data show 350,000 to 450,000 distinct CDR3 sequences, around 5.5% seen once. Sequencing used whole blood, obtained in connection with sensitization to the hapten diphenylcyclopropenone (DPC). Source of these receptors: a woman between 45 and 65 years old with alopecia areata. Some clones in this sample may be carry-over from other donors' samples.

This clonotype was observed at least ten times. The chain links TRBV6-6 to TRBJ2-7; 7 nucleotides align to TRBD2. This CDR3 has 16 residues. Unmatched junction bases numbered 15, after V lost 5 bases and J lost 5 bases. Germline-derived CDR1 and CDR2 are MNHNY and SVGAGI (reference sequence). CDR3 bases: TGTGCCAGCAGTCCCGGGCCGGGGGAGGGACGCAACGAGCAGTACTTC. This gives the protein CASSPGPGEGRNEQYF.

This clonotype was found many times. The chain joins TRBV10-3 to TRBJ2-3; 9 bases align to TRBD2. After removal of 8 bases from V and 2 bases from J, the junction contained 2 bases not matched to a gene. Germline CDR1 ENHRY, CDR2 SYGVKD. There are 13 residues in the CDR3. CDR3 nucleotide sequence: TGTGCCATCGGCGGGGGGGCCACAGATACGCAGTATTTT. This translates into CAIGGGATDTQYF.

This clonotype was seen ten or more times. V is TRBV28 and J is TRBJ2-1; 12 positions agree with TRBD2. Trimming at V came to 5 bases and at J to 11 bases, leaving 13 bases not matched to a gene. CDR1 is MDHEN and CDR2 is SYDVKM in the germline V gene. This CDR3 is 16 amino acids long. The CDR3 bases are TGTGCCAGCAGTGAGAGCAGGGCTAGCGGGAGGGCCCAGCAGTTCTTC. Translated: CASSESRASGRAQQFF.

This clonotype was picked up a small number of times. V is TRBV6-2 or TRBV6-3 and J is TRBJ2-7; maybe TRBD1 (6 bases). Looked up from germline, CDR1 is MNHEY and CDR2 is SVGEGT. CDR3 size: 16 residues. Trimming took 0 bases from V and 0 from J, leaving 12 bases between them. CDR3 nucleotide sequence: TGTGCCAGCAGTTACTCGATAGGACAGTCCTCCTACGAGCAGTACTTC. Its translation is CASSYSIGQSSYEQYF.

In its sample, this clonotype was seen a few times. CDR3 sequence reads: CASSPRRGARSYEQYF. The CDR3 DNA reads TGTGCCAGCTCACCACGAAGGGGGGCAAGGTCCTACGAGCAGTACTTC. The chain combines TRBV18 with TRBJ2-7, with D perhaps TRBD1 or TRBD2 (6 bases each). Germline V gene lookup returns CDR1 KGHSH and CDR2 LQKENI. CDR3 length: 16 residues. V gave up 1 base and J gave up 1 base, with 14 bases separating them.

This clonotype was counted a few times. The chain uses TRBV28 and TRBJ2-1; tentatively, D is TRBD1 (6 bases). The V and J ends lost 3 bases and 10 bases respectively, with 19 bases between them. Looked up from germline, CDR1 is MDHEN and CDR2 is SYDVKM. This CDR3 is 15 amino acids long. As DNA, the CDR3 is TGTGCCAGCAGTTTCGAACAGGGTCTGCTCCAGGAGCAGTTCTTC. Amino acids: CASSFEQGLLQEQFF.

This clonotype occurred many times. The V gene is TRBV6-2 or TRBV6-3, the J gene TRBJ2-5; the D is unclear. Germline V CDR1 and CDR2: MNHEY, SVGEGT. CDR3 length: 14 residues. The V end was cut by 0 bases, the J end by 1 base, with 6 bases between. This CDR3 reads CASSYSMSQETQYF. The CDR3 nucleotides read TGTGCCAGCAGTTACTCGATGTCCCAAGAGACCCAGTACTTC.

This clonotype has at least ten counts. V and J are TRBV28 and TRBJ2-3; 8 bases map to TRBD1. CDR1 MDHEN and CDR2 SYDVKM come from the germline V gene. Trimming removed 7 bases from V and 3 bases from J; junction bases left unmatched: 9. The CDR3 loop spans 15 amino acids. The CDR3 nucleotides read TGTGCCAGCACCCCCCAGGACAGGGTAACAGATACGCAGTATTTT. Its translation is CASTPQDRVTDTQYF.

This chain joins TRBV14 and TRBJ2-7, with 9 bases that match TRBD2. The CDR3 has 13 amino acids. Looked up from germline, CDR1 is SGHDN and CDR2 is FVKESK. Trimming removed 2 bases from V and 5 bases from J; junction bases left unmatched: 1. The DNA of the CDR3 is TGTGCCAGCAGCCAAAGCGGGAGGCACGAGCAGTACTTC. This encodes CASSQSGRHEQYF.

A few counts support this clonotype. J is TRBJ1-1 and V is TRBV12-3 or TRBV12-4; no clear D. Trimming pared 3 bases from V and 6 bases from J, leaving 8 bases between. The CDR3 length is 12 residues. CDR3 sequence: CASSFLTAEAFF. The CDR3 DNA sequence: TGTGCCAGCAGTTTTCTTACCGCTGAAGCTTTCTTT.

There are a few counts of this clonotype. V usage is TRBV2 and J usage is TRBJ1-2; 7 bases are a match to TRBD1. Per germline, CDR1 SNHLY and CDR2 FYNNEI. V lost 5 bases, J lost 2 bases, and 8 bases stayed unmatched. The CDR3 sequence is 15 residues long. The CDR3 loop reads CASSRLGQENYGYTF. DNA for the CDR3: TGTGCCAGCAGTCGCCTAGGACAGGAAAACTATGGCTACACCTTC.

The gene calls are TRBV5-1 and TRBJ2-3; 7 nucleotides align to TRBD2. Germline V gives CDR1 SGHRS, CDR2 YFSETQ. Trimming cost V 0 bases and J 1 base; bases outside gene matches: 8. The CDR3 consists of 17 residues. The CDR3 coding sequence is TGCGCCAGCAGCTTGGACAATCTGGCGGGAGGCACAGATACGCAGTATTTT. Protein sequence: CASSLDNLAGGTDTQYF.